The 28 T cell receptor beta chains below were found in one sample sequenced in a study of circulating and synovial CD4+ cells in juvenile arthritis. The method was immunoSEQ multiplex PCR; TCRdb's version includes in-frame clones alone and lacks a portion of them. The data contain about 35,000 clones, about 95% of them seen just once; the ten biggest clones take up around 0.17%. The sample comprised CD4+ T cells from blood. All receptors come from a human donor with juvenile idiopathic arthritis.

The V and J genes are TRBV5-8 and TRBJ1-3; D remains unclear. The germline gives CDR1 SGHTS, CDR2 YDEGEE. V shed 2 bases and J shed 2 bases, with 14 bases lying between them. CDR3 length: 16 residues. CDR3: CASSFASGSAGNTIYF. CDR3 bases: TGTGCCAGCAGCTTCGCCTCGGGGAGCGCTGGAAACACCATATATTTT.

Remarks on this clone: The same CDR3 also results from other DNA sequences found in this sample. This chain links TRBV19 with TRBJ1-4; D remains unclear. This CDR3 has 11 residues. CDR1 LNHDA and CDR2 SQIVND come from the germline V gene (reference sequence). V gave up 3 bases and J gave up 8 bases, with 4 bases separating them. CDR3 protein: CASSIGEKLFF. DNA for the CDR3: TGTGCCAGTAGTATCGGGGAAAAACTGTTTTTT.

The chain recombines TRBV2 with TRBJ1-2, with TRBD1 matching over 9 bases. After removal of 7 bases from V and 8 bases from J, the junction contained 5 bases not matched to a gene. Germline CDR1 SNHLY, CDR2 FYNNEI. The CDR3 contains 12 residues. CDR3 sequence: CASTGTGKGYTF. In DNA, the CDR3 is TGTGCCAGCACGGGGACAGGGAAGGGCTACACCTTC.

The chain recombines TRBV5-6 with TRBJ2-7; 8 bases line up with TRBD1. This CDR3 comprises 13 residues. V was clipped by 3 bases and J by 3 bases; unmatched bases: 2. The V gene's germline CDR1 is SGHDT and CDR2 YYEEEE. CDR3 coding DNA: TGTGCCAGCAGCTGGACAGGGTACTACGAGCAGTACTTC. Translated: CASSWTGYYEQYF.

The chain has TRBV6-5 and TRBJ2-2, with D possibly matching TRBD1 (5 bases). Germline V gene lookup returns CDR1 MNHEY and CDR2 SVGAGI. The CDR3 is 12 residues long. V dropped 6 bases and J dropped 7 bases, with 9 bases sitting between them. The CDR3 DNA follows: TGTGCCAGCAGCCGCGACAGCGGGGAGCTGTTTTTT. This codes for CASSRDSGELFF.

This chain connects TRBV4-2 to TRBJ2-2, with D possibly being TRBD1 (5 bases). With 4 bases removed from V and 1 base from J, the gap between germline ends came to 10 bases. The CDR3 has 15 amino acids. Germline loops: CDR1 LGHNA, CDR2 YNFKEQ. The CDR3 loop is CASSPVGQNTGELFF. CDR3 bases: TGTGCCAGCAGCCCTGTCGGACAGAACACCGGGGAGCTGTTTTTT.

The DNA of the CDR3 is TGCGCCAGCAGCCAGGGCCAGGAGAACACTGAAGCTTTCTTT. It codes for CASSQGQENTEAFF. The genes are TRBV4-1 and TRBJ1-1; D remains ambiguous. In germline, CDR1 is MGHRA, CDR2 YSYEKL. Trimming pared 3 bases from V and 1 base from J, leaving 9 bases between. The CDR3 totals 14 residues.

This rearrangement joins TRBV1 to TRBJ2-3; TRBD2, the table's D call, was not compared with the DNA. TRBV1 is marked as a pseudogene. The CDR3 runs to 14 residues. This CDR3 reads CTSSQDRREDTQYF. The CDR3, as DNA: TGCACCAGCAGCCAAGATCGGAGGGAAGATACGCAGTATTTT.

Of note for this clone: Other nucleotide sequences in the sample specify the same CDR3. The rearrangement joins TRBV7-9 to TRBJ2-7, with TRBD1 identical over 11 bases. The CDR3 spans 16 residues. V lost 5 bases, J lost 2 bases, and 8 bases stayed unmatched. Germline CDR1 and CDR2: SEHNR and FQNEAQ (reference sequence). CDR3 bases: TGTGCCAGCAGCCGACAACTGGGACAGGGGGCCTACGAGCAGTACTTC. It specifies CASSRQLGQGAYEQYF.

The J gene is TRBJ1-1, the V gene TRBV19; D possibly corresponds to TRBD1 (5 bases). This CDR3 has 18 amino acids. The V gene lost 3 bases and the J gene lost 6 bases, with 26 bases spanning the gap. Germline values: CDR1 LNHDA, CDR2 SQIVND (reference sequence). CDR3 protein: CASSIIGTEGWSVSEAFF. The DNA of the CDR3 is TGTGCCAGTAGTATTATAGGGACGGAGGGTTGGTCTGTTTCTGAAGCTTTCTTT.

The chain carries TRBV5-1 and TRBJ2-1; the D is unclear. This CDR3 comprises 14 residues. Looked up from germline, CDR1 is SGHRS and CDR2 is YFSETQ. V gave up 2 bases and J gave up 9 bases, with 15 bases separating them. The CDR3 is CASSLENRRGEQFF. The CDR3 bases are TGCGCCAGCAGCTTAGAGAATCGGCGCGGTGAGCAGTTCTTC.

This chain connects TRBV2 to TRBJ2-1; TRBD2 agrees at 7 bases. The CDR3 loop spans 15 amino acids. V lost 8 bases to trimming and J lost 0 bases; unmatched junction nucleotides: 7. Germline assignment: CDR1 SNHLY and CDR2 FYNNEI. As DNA, the CDR3 is TGTGCCAGCGGGGGGGGGTCGAGCTCCTACAATGAGCAGTTCTTC. It translates to CASGGGSSSYNEQFF. The full variable domain, its missing parts supplied by reference TRBV2 and TRBJ2-1, is EPEVTQTPSHQVTQMGQEVILRCVPISNHLYFYWYRQILGQKVEFLVSFYNNEISEKSEIFDDQFSVERPDGSNFTLKIRSTKLEDSAMYFCASGGGSSSYNEQFFGPGTRLTVL.

In regard to this clone: Other nucleotide sequences in the sample specify the same CDR3. This chain joins TRBV6-5 and TRBJ2-7, with 8 bases identical to TRBD1. The V and J ends lost 3 bases and 4 bases, in that order; junction bases with no gene match: 8. This CDR3 has 15 amino acids. Germline V gives CDR1 MNHEY, CDR2 SVGAGI. CDR3 loop: CASSYSAGGPYEQYF. CDR3 nucleotide sequence: TGTGCCAGCAGTTATTCCGCAGGGGGCCCATACGAGCAGTACTTC.

The genes are TRBV7-9 and TRBJ2-3, with 10 bases that match TRBD1. With 5 bases clipped from V and 6 bases from J, the junction kept 11 bases outside the gene matches. This CDR3 region has 16 residues. Germline lookup yields CDR1 SEHNR and CDR2 FQNEAQ (reference sequence). The CDR3 here is CASSAPGTGEMDTQYF. The CDR3 DNA reads TGTGCCAGCAGCGCCCCCGGGACAGGGGAAATGGATACGCAGTATTTT. Together with reference TRBV7-9 and TRBJ2-3, the CDR3 gives the full variable domain: DTGVSQNPRHKITKRGQNVTFRCDPISEHNRLYWYRQTLGQGPEFLTYFQNEAQLEKSRLLSDRFSAERPKGSFSTLEIQRTEQGDSAMYLCASSAPGTGEMDTQYFGPGTRLTVL.

V and J are TRBV2 and TRBJ1-5, with TRBD1 identical over 7 bases. V was clipped by 4 bases and J by 6 bases; unmatched bases: 9. The CDR3 runs 15 residues. Germline lookup yields CDR1 SNHLY and CDR2 FYNNEI. In DNA form, the CDR3 reads TGTGCCAGCAGTGGAGAGACAGGGAGTCTTCAGCCCCAGCATTTT. Translated: CASSGETGSLQPQHF. Full variable domain (missing parts from reference TRBV2 and TRBJ1-5): EPEVTQTPSHQVTQMGQEVILRCVPISNHLYFYWYRQILGQKVEFLVSFYNNEISEKSEIFDDQFSVERPDGSNFTLKIRSTKLEDSAMYFCASSGETGSLQPQHFGDGTRLSIL.

This clone showed up just once. The chain employs TRBV9 and TRBJ1-1, with 8 bases aligning to TRBD1. Germline CDR1 is SGDLS and CDR2 is YYNGEE. This CDR3 comprises 16 residues. The J segment lost 0 bases and the V segment lost 0 bases, leaving 4 bases of the junction unmatched. CDR3 sequence: CASSVDTGQVNTEAFF. CDR3 coding DNA: TGTGCCAGCAGCGTAGATACGGGACAGGTGAACACTGAAGCTTTCTTT.

The V call is TRBV19, the J call TRBJ1-1; no reliable D call. The CDR3 runs to 16 residues. Germline values: CDR1 LNHDA, CDR2 SQIVND (reference sequence). Trimming took off 7 bases at V and 0 bases at J, with 18 bases between the two ends. As DNA, the CDR3 is TGTGCCAGTACAAGAACAGATGTCATCATGAACACTGAAGCTTTCTTT. Translated: CASTRTDVIMNTEAFF. Looking up the rest from reference TRBV19 and TRBJ1-1 gives the full variable domain: DGGITQSPKYLFRKEGQNVTLSCEQNLNHDAMYWYRQDPGQGLRLIYYSQIVNDFQKGDIAEGYSVSREKKESFPLTVTSAQKNPTAFYLCASTRTDVIMNTEAFFGQGTRLTVV.

The chain carries TRBV6-1 and TRBJ1-1, with D unclear. The V end was cut by 2 bases, the J end by 1 base, with 8 bases between. The CDR3 covers 14 residues. Germline lookup yields CDR1 MNHNS and CDR2 SASEGT. The chain's CDR3 is CASSEFGGNTEAFF. The CDR3 DNA sequence: TGTGCCAGCAGTGAATTCGGCGGGAACACTGAAGCTTTCTTT.

The J gene is TRBJ1-1, the V gene TRBV11-1; the D is unclear. The CDR3 runs 17 residues. CDR1 is SGHAT, CDR2 FQDESV, per germline (reference sequence). The V end lost 2 bases, the J end lost 0 bases, and 16 bases lay between the germline ends. The CDR3 reads CASSLYGRQAVNTEAFF. The CDR3 DNA follows: TGTGCCAGCAGCTTATATGGGAGGCAGGCGGTGAACACTGAAGCTTTCTTT. The complete variable domain, with remaining parts taken from reference TRBV11-1 and TRBJ1-1, reads EAEVAQSPRYKITEKSQAVAFWCDPISGHATLYWYRQILGQGPELLVQFQDESVVDDSQLPKDRFSAERLKGVDSTLKIQPAELGDSAMYLCASSLYGRQAVNTEAFFGQGTRLTVV.

In its sample, this clone was seen once. J is TRBJ1-2 and V is TRBV6-5, with TRBD1 as a possible D gene (6 bases). The V gene lost 0 bases and the J gene lost 0 bases, with 11 bases spanning the gap. Germline CDR1 and CDR2: MNHEY and SVGAGI. CDR3 size: 16 residues. CDR3 protein: CASSYSATGANYGYTF. Here the CDR3 DNA reads TGTGCCAGCAGTTACTCGGCGACAGGAGCTAACTATGGCTACACCTTC.

The genes are TRBV7-2 and TRBJ1-1; D is ambiguous. V lost 2 bases and J lost 1, with 11 bases in between. Germline V CDR1 and CDR2: SGHTA, FQGNSA. The CDR3 covers 15 residues. The CDR3 is CASSLFGLPNTEAFF. The DNA of the CDR3 is TGTGCCAGCAGCTTATTCGGACTTCCGAACACTGAAGCTTTCTTT.

This chain links TRBV7-2 with TRBJ2-2, with D maybe TRBD2 (6 bases). Per the germline V gene, CDR1 is SGHTA and CDR2 is FQGNSA. V lost 3 bases, J lost 4 bases, and 18 bases lay in between. The CDR3 has 17 amino acids. CDR3 protein: CASSLSGNSGSTGELFF. The DNA for the CDR3 is TGTGCCAGCAGCTTGAGTGGAAATAGCGGAAGCACCGGGGAGCTGTTTTTT. The variable domain in full, completed from reference TRBV7-2 and TRBJ2-2, reads GAGVSQSPSNKVTEKGKDVELRCDPISGHTALYWYRQSLGQGLEFLIYFQGNSAPDKSGLPSDRFSAERTGGSVSTLTIQRTQQEDSAVYLCASSLSGNSGSTGELFFGEGSRLTVL.

This clone was seen a handful of times. This sequence joins TRBV28 and TRBJ2-7; tentatively, D is TRBD1 (6 bases). In germline, CDR1 is MDHEN, CDR2 SYDVKM. The CDR3 spans 15 residues. V was trimmed by 2 bases and J by 4 bases, leaving 15 bases between them. The CDR3 reads CASSLVGQRHYEQYF. The CDR3 DNA reads TGTGCCAGCAGTTTAGTCGGACAGAGGCATTACGAGCAGTACTTC.

The chain combines TRBV4-3 with TRBJ2-1, with a possible D match to TRBD1 (5 bases). The V gene lost 2 bases and the J gene lost 0 bases, with 8 bases spanning the gap. This CDR3 is 15 amino acids long. The germline V gene encodes CDR1 LGHNA and CDR2 YSLEER. The CDR3 protein is CASSQTGSSYNEQFF. The CDR3 nucleotides are TGCGCCAGCAGCCAAACAGGCAGCTCCTACAATGAGCAGTTCTTC.

The V gene is TRBV4-3, the J gene TRBJ1-2; 9 bases match TRBD1. The CDR3 is 19 amino acids. With 0 bases clipped from V and 2 bases from J, the junction kept 13 bases outside the gene matches. Germline CDR1 is LGHNA and CDR2 is YSLEER. The CDR3 DNA follows: TGCGCCAGCAGCCAAGAACGCGGCTGGGAAGGGACAGGGAACTATGGCTACACCTTC. Its protein is CASSQERGWEGTGNYGYTF.

The count of this clone is one. J is TRBJ1-6 and V is TRBV16; D is uncertain. This CDR3 region has 12 residues. CDR1 KGHSY and CDR2 FQNENV come from the germline V gene. Trimming shortened V by 0 bases and J by 9 bases, and 3 bases separated the two germline ends. The CDR3 DNA is TGTGCCAGCAGCCAATCCAGTTCACCCCTCCACTTT. It codes for CASSQSSSPLHF.

The chain uses TRBV7-9 and TRBJ1-1; D gene unclear. This CDR3 is built from 13 residues. V lost 5 bases to trimming and J lost 7 bases, with 14 bases between them. Germline V gene sequence: CDR1 SEHNR, CDR2 FQNEAQ (reference sequence). CDR3 residues: CASSPSAMGEAFF. DNA of the CDR3: TGTGCCAGCAGCCCGTCAGCGATGGGTGAAGCTTTCTTT.

The rearrangement joins TRBV27 to TRBJ1-1; possibly TRBD1 for D (5 bases). The CDR3 runs to 13 residues. Germline CDR1 MNHEY, CDR2 SMNVEV (reference sequence). Trimming took 5 bases from V and 10 from J, leaving 17 bases between them. The CDR3 bases are TGTGCCAGCAGTCCGGGACTTCTAGGGGTAGCTTTCTTT. Amino acids: CASSPGLLGVAFF.